This is a list of T cell receptor beta chains from one sample in a study of PD-1 blockade in classical Hodgkin lymphoma. TCRdb's table, derived via immunoSEQ multiplex PCR, lists solely in-frame clones and lacks some. In the table there are approximately 26,000 clones, roughly 75% of which are singletons. The sample here was peripheral blood mononuclear cells (PBMCs), taken before the fourth cycle of nivolumab. The source is a human donor with classical Hodgkin lymphoma. Both conserved end residues are part of each CDR3. Each record gives: V gene, J gene, D gene, clone size, CDR3 DNA, CDR3 protein. A D gene is named only where the DNA matches it firmly. Not every row has a clone size; where given, it reads once, few, many or a size class.

>TRBV27|TRBJ1-1|.|few
TGTGCCACCCAAACCTATACAGGGATGAACACTGAAGCTTTCTTT
CATQTYTGMNTEAFF
>TRBV11-2|TRBJ2-7|TRBD1|.
TGTGCCAGCAGCCGTCAAGGGGGGACAGGGACCTACGAGCAGTACTTC
CASSRQGGTGTYEQYF
>TRBV6-6|TRBJ2-4|.|.
TGTGCCAGCAGTTACTCGTCTATCGACAAAAACATTCAGTACTTC
CASSYSSIDKNIQYF
>TRBV19|TRBJ2-1|TRBD2|few
TGTGCCAGTAGTATCCGAGGACTAGCGGGATCCGTCCCTTACAATGAGCAGTTCTTC
CASSIRGLAGSVPYNEQFF
>TRBV5-1|TRBJ2-4|.|.
TGCGCCAGCAGCTTGGGAGGGGTGCGGGACAGAGTCACTATAGCCAAAAACATTCAGTACTTC
CASSLGGVRDRVTIAKNIQYF
>TRBV5-4|TRBJ2-2|.|.
TGTGCCAGCAGCTTGGTCAGAAACACCGGGGAGCTGTTTTTT
CASSLVRNTGELFF
>TRBV2|TRBJ2-7|.|.
TGTGCCAGCAGCACTACCAAGTACGAGCAGTACTTC
CASSTTKYEQYF
>TRBV6-1|TRBJ2-7|TRBD1|.
TGTGCCAGCAGTCCCCAATTGACAGGGAGCTACGAGCAGTACTTC
CASSPQLTGSYEQYF
>TRBV25-1|TRBJ2-1|TRBD1|.
TGTGCCAGCAGTGTAGGGGGCGCCTACAATGAGCAGTTCTTC
CASSVGGAYNEQFF
>TRBV4-1|TRBJ2-2|.|.
TGCGCCAGCAGCCTCGGACAGAACACCGGGGAGCTGTTTTTT
CASSLGQNTGELFF
>TRBV6-5|TRBJ1-1|.|.
TGTGCCAGCAGTTCCCCAGGGTCGGGTGGGACTGAAGCTTTCTTT
CASSSPGSGGTEAFF
>TRBV5-1|TRBJ2-1|TRBD2|.
TGCGCCAGCCAAGCTTGGACTAGCTCGGTTGAGCAGTTCTTC
CASQAWTSSVEQFF
>TRBV7-9|TRBJ2-6|TRBD1|once
TGTGCCAGCAGCTTAGGGACAGGGGAACCCGGGGCCAACGTCCTGACTTTC
CASSLGTGEPGANVLTF
>TRBV2|TRBJ1-4|.|.
TGTGCCAGCAGGGCTCCGGGGGCCGGGGAAAAACTGTTTTTT
CASRAPGAGEKLFF
>TRBV30|TRBJ1-3|.|.
TGTGCCTGGAGTGTAGGCGGAGCGGGAAACACCATATATTTT
CAWSVGGAGNTIYF
>TRBV11-3|TRBJ2-3|.|.
TGTGCCAGCAGCTTTGGGGACTCCACAGATACGCAGTATTTT
CASSFGDSTDTQYF
>TRBV7-2|TRBJ2-7|TRBD2|.
TGTGCCAGCAGCATCGGACTAGCGGGAGTGGGTGAGCAGTACTTC
CASSIGLAGVGEQYF
>TRBV7-3|TRBJ1-2|.|.
TGTGCCAGCAGCTTATGGGCAGGGGAGCGCTACACCTTC
CASSLWAGERYTF
>TRBV5-1|TRBJ2-7|.|.
TGCGCCAGCAGCTTGAGTCTCGGAACTTACGAGCAGTACTTC
CASSLSLGTYEQYF
>TRBV11-1|TRBJ2-7|.|.
TGTGCCAGCAGCTTAGGGACCTACGAGCAGTACTTC
CASSLGTYEQYF
>TRBV7-9|TRBJ1-1|.|.
TGTGCCAGCAGTCTCGTTTGGGGGGCGCAAAGGACTGAAGCTTTCTTT
CASSLVWGAQRTEAFF
>TRBV6-1|TRBJ2-1|TRBD2|.
TGTGCCAGCAGTCAAGCCTTCGGGACTAGCGGGACCAATGAGCAGTTCTTC
CASSQAFGTSGTNEQFF
>TRBV5-1|TRBJ1-1|.|.
TGCGCCAGCAGCTTCGGACAGACTTGGTTCTCTGAAGCTTTCTTT
CASSFGQTWFSEAFF
>TRBV28|TRBJ1-2|TRBD1|.
TGTGCCAGCAGTTTACAGGGGGCGCAAATCTATGGCTACACCTTC
CASSLQGAQIYGYTF
>TRBV19|TRBJ2-3|.|.
TGTGCCAGCAGTGGGGCAGGGTTAGGTGGTACGCAGTATTTT
CASSGAGLGGTQYF
>TRBV6-1|TRBJ1-1|.|.
TGTGCCAGCAGTGTTAGGGGAGATTTCACTGAAGCTTTCTTT
CASSVRGDFTEAFF
>TRBV11-3|TRBJ2-3|.|.
TGTGCCAGCAGCCGCACAGATACGCAGTATTTT
CASSRTDTQYF
>TRBV18|TRBJ2-7|TRBD1|once
TGTGCCAGCTCACCACCCGGACAGGACTACGAGCAGTACTTC
CASSPPGQDYEQYF
>TRBV11-2|TRBJ2-4|TRBD1|.
TGTGCCAGCAGCCGGGGTATGGGACAGGGGATCATTCAGTACTTC
CASSRGMGQGIIQYF
>TRBV6-1|TRBJ2-6|.|once
TGTGCCAGCAGTGAATCCGGTGTATCGCCGGGGGCCAACGTCCTGACTTTC
CASSESGVSPGANVLTF
>TRBV5-1|TRBJ2-2|TRBD1|.
TGCGCCAGCAGCCGGGACAGGTCGAACACCGGGGAGCTGTTTTTT
CASSRDRSNTGELFF
>TRBV10-2|TRBJ1-1|.|.
TGCGCCAGCAGTGAGAAGGGTCTTTATGGGGCCTTGAACACTGAAGCTTTCTTT
CASSEKGLYGALNTEAFF
>TRBV18|TRBJ1-3|.|.
TGTGCCAGCTCAACGGACGGGCGGGACACCATATATTTT
CASSTDGRDTIYF
>TRBV5-1|TRBJ2-7|.|.
TGCGCCAGCAGTTCGGTAGCACGCGAGCAGTACTTC
CASSSVAREQYF
>TRBV7-2|TRBJ2-7|.|few
TGTGCCAGCAGCTTAGCTTGGGGCGGATCCTACGAGCAGTACTTC
CASSLAWGGSYEQYF
>TRBV6-1|TRBJ1-4|TRBD1|.
TGTGCCAGCAAAACCGGGACAGGGTGGGAAAAACTGTTTTTT
CASKTGTGWEKLFF
>TRBV2|TRBJ2-1|TRBD2|few
TGTGCCAGCAGCCATCCGCGGGGCGGGAGTGTGGATGAGCAGTTCTTC
CASSHPRGGSVDEQFF
>TRBV5-4|TRBJ2-7|.|.
TGTGCCAGCAGCGCCGGGACGGCCTACGAGCAGTACTTC
CASSAGTAYEQYF
>TRBV9|TRBJ2-3|.|.
TGTGCCAGCACGCCACTCAGGTCAGATACGCAGTATTTT
CASTPLRSDTQYF
>TRBV7-8|TRBJ1-1|.|.
TGTGCCAGCAGCCTGCGGTCGAACACTGAAGCTTTCTTT
CASSLRSNTEAFF
>TRBV5-1|TRBJ2-1|TRBD2|.
TGCGCCAGCAGCCCCGGGTTAGCGGGTGGGCACCATGAGCAGTTCTTC
CASSPGLAGGHHEQFF
>TRBV5-1|TRBJ1-6|TRBD1|once
TGCGCCAGCGGACAGGGAGACTATAATTCACCCCTCCACTTT
CASGQGDYNSPLHF